This T cell receptor (beta chain) was captured in a study of cytomegalovirus exposure and HLA in healthy donors. Findings and limits, study-wide: Later analysis associated a missense DCLRE1C variant with TCR beta V- and J-gene trimming. Some highly shared sequence variants likely arose as a pipeline artifact. The HLA-A and HLA-B alleles of most subjects were reportedly predicted accurately from TCR beta sequences.

The study ran its PCR with 60 Vbeta and 13 Jbeta primers. The method was immunoSEQ multiplex PCR; TCRdb's version includes in-frame clones alone and lacks a portion of them. The table has under 120,000 clones, roughly 71% seen once. On this clone itself: Its antigen is unidentified.

The trim removed 4 bases at V and 6 bases at J, leaving 14 bases unmatched. Germline CDR1 is SNHLY and CDR2 is FYNNEI. This CDR3 region has 16 residues. The source is a man aged 35 to 55 in good health and CMV-seropositive. The chain employs TRBV2 and TRBJ2-7; 8 nucleotides agree with TRBD1. The sample consisted of PBMCs. The CDR3 DNA reads as TGTGCCAGCAGTGCCTGGACAGGGCCCGGGGGTCTCGAGCAGTACTTC. It codes for CASSAWTGPGGLEQYF.